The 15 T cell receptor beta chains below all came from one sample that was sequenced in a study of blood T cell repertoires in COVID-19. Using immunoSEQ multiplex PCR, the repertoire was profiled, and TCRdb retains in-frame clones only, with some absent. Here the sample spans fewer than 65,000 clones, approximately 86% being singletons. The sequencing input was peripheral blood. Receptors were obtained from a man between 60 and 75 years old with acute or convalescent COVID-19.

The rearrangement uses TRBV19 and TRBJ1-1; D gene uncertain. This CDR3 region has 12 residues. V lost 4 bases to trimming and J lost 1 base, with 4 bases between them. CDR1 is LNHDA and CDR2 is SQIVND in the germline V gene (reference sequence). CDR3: CASSRQNTEAFF. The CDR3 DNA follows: TGTGCCAGTAGTAGGCAGAACACTGAAGCTTTCTTT.

The chain's CDR3 is CASSPTGRPGNTIYF. CDR3 bases: TGTGCCAGCAGCCCAACAGGGCGGCCTGGAAACACCATATATTTT. The chain has TRBV11-2 and TRBJ1-3; maybe TRBD1 (6 bases). Trimming pared 5 bases from V and 2 bases from J, leaving 13 bases between. The CDR3 is 15 amino acids. In germline, CDR1 is SGHAT, CDR2 FQNNGV.

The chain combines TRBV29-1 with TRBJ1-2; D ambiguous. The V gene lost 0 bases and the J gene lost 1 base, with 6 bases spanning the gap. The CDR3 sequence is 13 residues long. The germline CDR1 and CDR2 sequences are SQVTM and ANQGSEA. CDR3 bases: TGCAGCGTTGAAGAGGAGAATAACTATGGCTACACCTTC. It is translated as CSVEEENNYGYTF.

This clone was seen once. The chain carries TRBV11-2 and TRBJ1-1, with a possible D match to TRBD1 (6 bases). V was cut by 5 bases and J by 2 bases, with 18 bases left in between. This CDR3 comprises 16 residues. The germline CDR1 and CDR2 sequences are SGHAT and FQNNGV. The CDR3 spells CASSRYLGTTNTEAFF. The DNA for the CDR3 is TGTGCCAGCAGCCGCTACCTCGGGACAACTAACACTGAAGCTTTCTTT.

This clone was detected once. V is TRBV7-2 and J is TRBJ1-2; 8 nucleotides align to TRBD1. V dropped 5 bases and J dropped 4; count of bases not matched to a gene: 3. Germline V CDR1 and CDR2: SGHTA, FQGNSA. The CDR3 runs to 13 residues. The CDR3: CASSPGQAYGYTF. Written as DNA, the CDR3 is TGTGCCAGCAGCCCGGGACAGGCCTATGGCTACACCTTC.

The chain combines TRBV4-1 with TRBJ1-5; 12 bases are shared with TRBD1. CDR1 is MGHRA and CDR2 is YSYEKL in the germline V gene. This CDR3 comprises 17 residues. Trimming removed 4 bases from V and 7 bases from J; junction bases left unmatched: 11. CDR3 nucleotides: TGCGCCAGCAGCCCAGAACCGGGGACAGGGGGCCGCCAGCCCCAGCATTTT. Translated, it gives CASSPEPGTGGRQPQHF.

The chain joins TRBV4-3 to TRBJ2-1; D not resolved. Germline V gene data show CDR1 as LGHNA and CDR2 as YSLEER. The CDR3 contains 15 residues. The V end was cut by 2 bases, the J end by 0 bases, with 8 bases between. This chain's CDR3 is CASSQNQYSYNEQFF. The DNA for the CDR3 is TGCGCCAGCAGCCAAAACCAGTACTCCTACAATGAGCAGTTCTTC.

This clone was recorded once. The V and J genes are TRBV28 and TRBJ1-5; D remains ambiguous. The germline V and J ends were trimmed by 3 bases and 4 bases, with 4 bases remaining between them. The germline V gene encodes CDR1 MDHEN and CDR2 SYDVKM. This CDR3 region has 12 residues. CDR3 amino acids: CASSFHNQPQHF. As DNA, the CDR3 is TGTGCCAGCAGTTTCCATAATCAGCCCCAGCATTTT.

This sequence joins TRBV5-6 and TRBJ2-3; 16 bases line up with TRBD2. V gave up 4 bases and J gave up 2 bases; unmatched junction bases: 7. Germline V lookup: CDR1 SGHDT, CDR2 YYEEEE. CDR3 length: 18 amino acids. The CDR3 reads CASSQPGLAGGTTDTQYF. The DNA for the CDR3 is TGTGCCAGCAGCCAACCGGGACTAGCGGGGGGGACCACAGATACGCAGTATTTT.

The CDR3 region is CASSLRAGDAGEQFF. Written as DNA, the CDR3 is TGTGCCAGCAGCCTAAGGGCGGGGGACGCAGGTGAGCAGTTCTTC. V usage is TRBV7-9 and J usage is TRBJ2-1, with 7 bases matching TRBD2. CDR1 and CDR2 (germline): SEHNR, FQNEAQ (reference sequence). V shed 5 bases, J shed 9 bases, and the junction held 13 bases outside the gene matches. The CDR3 extends over 15 amino acids.

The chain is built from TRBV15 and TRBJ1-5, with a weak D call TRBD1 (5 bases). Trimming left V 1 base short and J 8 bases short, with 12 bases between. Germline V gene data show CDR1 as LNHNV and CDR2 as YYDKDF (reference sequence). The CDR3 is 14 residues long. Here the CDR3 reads CATSRVGGVEPQHF. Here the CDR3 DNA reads TGTGCCACCAGCAGAGTAGGAGGGGTTGAGCCCCAGCATTTT.

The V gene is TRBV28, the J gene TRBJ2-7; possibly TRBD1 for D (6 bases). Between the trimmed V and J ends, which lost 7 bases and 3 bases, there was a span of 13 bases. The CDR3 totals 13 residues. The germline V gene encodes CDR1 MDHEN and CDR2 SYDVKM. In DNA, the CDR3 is TGTGCCAGCATGGCCGGGACATTCTACGAGCAGTACTTC. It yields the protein CASMAGTFYEQYF.

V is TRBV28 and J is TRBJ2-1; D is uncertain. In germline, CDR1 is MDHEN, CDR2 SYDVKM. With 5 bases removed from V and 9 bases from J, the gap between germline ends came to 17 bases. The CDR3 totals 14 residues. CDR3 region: CASSPLGEQGEQFF. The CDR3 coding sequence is TGTGCCAGCAGTCCCCTAGGAGAGCAAGGTGAGCAGTTCTTC.

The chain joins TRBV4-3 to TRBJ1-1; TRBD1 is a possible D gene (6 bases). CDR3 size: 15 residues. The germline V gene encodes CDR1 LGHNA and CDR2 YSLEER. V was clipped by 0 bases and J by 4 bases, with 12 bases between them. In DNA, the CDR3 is TGCGCCAGCAGCCAAGAGAGGGGGATCGGCACTGAAGCTTTCTTT. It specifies CASSQERGIGTEAFF.

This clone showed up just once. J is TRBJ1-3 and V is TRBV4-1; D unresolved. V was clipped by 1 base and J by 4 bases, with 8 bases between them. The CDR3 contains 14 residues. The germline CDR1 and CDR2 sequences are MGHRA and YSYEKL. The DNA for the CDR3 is TGCGCCAGCAGCCAAGTTCTAAGAGGAAACACCATATATTTT. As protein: CASSQVLRGNTIYF.